The present T cell receptor beta chain was sequenced within a study of blood T cell repertoires in COVID-19. At the level of the study: Acute and convalescent COVID-19 specimens originated in the United States, Italy and Spain. PBMCs, B-cell-depleted T cells, or T cells were the source of the cDNA or gDNA that made up the material.

How the authors handled the data: Amplification of reference gene primers provided the estimated nucleated cell counts. The table came from immunoSEQ multiplex PCR; TCRdb's copy has only in-frame clones and leaves some out. D and trimming were read from the DNA, whereas the V and J calls and clone size are those reported in that table. The data show around 170,000 clones, about 91% seen once. Trimming took 6 bases from V and 12 from J, leaving 11 bases between them. The CDR3 length is 11 residues. The sample taken for sequencing was peripheral blood. This chain connects TRBV12-3 or TRBV12-4 to TRBJ1-4; the D gene is possibly TRBD1 (6 bases). This receptor was obtained from a woman in her twenties or thirties with acute or convalescent COVID-19. The CDR3 sequence: CASRYPGELFF. CDR3 DNA sequence: TGTGCCAGCAGGTACCCAGGGGAACTGTTTTTT.